This note documents a single T cell receptor beta chain sequence. Its antigen is currently unknown. The sample is drawn from a study of identical twins. Template switching introduced a universal primer site, and the cDNA bore unique molecular identifiers. From the 5' RACE reads, TCRdb called clonotypes with MiXCR, one entry per CDR3 protein. Among about 720,000 distinct CDR3 sequences, approximately 9% were seen once, and the ten largest hold 0.98%. Trimming took 10 bases from V and 5 from J, leaving 18 bases between them. Looked up from germline, CDR1 is WNHNN and CDR2 is SYGVQD (reference sequence). This CDR3 has 13 residues. Study outcomes and limitations: Partly confounded zero-insertion analyses could result from invariant MAIT and iNKT cells. Reduced insertions were recorded for abundant cord blood beta clonotypes, with no such pattern in memory repertoires.

This same sample was also taken into another study, of yellow fever vaccine responses in identical twins.

The source is a woman between 18 and 29 years old in good health. The sample consisted of PBMCs. The chain recombines TRBV10-1 with TRBJ2-7; D may be TRBD1 (5 bases). The CDR3 bases are TGCGCCATCCCCCGGCAGGGTATCAACGAGCAGTACTTC. Translation gives CAIPRQGINEQYF.